A selection of T cell receptor beta chains follows, all from one sample in a study of T cell changes during pregnancy in multiple sclerosis. Method: immunoSEQ multiplex PCR; TCRdb's copy keeps in-frame clones and lacks some. This sample has 85,000 to 90,000 clones; about 91% occur once, and the top ten carry 1.5% to 2%. The material sequenced was peripheral blood, taken in the first trimester of pregnancy. These receptors all come from a female donor in good health, enrolled as a control in a pregnancy study. CDR3s include the opening cysteine and the closing phenylalanine or tryptophan. A D gene is named only where the DNA matches it firmly. Not every row has a clone size; where given, it reads once, few, many or a size class.

clone_size,d_call,v_call,j_call,cdr3_nt,cdr3_aa
-,TRBD1,TRBV7-2,TRBJ1-2,TGTGCCAGCAGCTTAGAGGGGGCCCTTGGCCATGGCTACACCTTC,CASSLEGALGHGYTF
-,-,TRBV5-1,TRBJ2-6,TGCGCCAGCAGCCTAACCAGACAGGATTACTCTGGGGCCAACGTCCTGACTTTC,CASSLTRQDYSGANVLTF
-,TRBD1,TRBV6-5,TRBJ2-7,TGTGCCAGCAGTTACGAGACAGGGTTGGACGAGCAGTACTTC,CASSYETGLDEQYF
once,-,TRBV4-3,TRBJ2-6,TGCGCCAGCAGCCAAGTCGCAGGGGCTACTGGGGCCAACGTCCTGACTTTC,CASSQVAGATGANVLTF
-,TRBD1,TRBV4-3,TRBJ2-7,TGCGCCAGCAGCCAAGAGACGGGACAGGGAGGTTACGAGCAGTACTTC,CASSQETGQGGYEQYF
-,TRBD1,TRBV11-1,TRBJ1-5,TGTGCCAGCAGCTTAGAGACAGGGAGTGAAGGGGAGCCCCAGCATTTT,CASSLETGSEGEPQHF
-,-,TRBV18,TRBJ2-7,TGTGCCAGCTCACCACCGGGGGGGCCGGTCTACGAGCAGTACTTC,CASSPPGGPVYEQYF
once,TRBD2,TRBV11-2,TRBJ2-1,TGTGCCAGCAGCTTGCGGACTAGCGTGCGCAATGAGCAGTTCTTC,CASSLRTSVRNEQFF
-,TRBD1,TRBV28,TRBJ1-4,TGTGCCACCGGGACAGGGGCCCCCCTTAATGAAAAACTGTTTTTT,CATGTGAPLNEKLFF
-,TRBD1,TRBV13,TRBJ2-7,TGTGCCAGCAGCTTAGGCCAGGGGGCCTACGAGCAGTACTTC,CASSLGQGAYEQYF
-,TRBD1,TRBV18,TRBJ1-5,TGTGCCAGCTCACCGCACCAGGGGGCAGATCAGCCCCAGCATTTT,CASSPHQGADQPQHF
-,-,TRBV19,TRBJ2-7,TGTGCCAGTAGTTCTCCCCCAGGGTTTGGTGTTGACGAGCAGTACTTC,CASSSPPGFGVDEQYF
-,TRBD1,TRBV7-3,TRBJ1-2,TGTGCCAGCAGCGACCCAGACAGGGGAGGCTATGGCTACACCTTC,CASSDPDRGGYGYTF
-,-,TRBV7-3,TRBJ2-1,TGTGCCAGCAGCTTCACGGTTTACAATGAGCAGTTCTTC,CASSFTVYNEQFF
-,-,TRBV7-8,TRBJ1-1,TGTGCCAGCAGCTTAGCTGTGTGGATAGAGGACACTGAAGCTTTCTTT,CASSLAVWIEDTEAFF
once,TRBD2,TRBV7-9,TRBJ2-4,TGTGCCAGCAGCTCCCAAGGACTAGCGGGGGACATTCAGTACTTC,CASSSQGLAGDIQYF
-,-,TRBV7-9,TRBJ1-4,TGTGCCAGCAGCTGGGAGAATGAAAAACTGTTTTTT,CASSWENEKLFF
few,TRBD2,TRBV6-5,TRBJ2-1,TGTGCCAGCAGTTACTCGCTAGCGGGGGGGCGTGGTGAGCAGTTCTTC,CASSYSLAGGRGEQFF
-,-,TRBV13,TRBJ1-3,TGTGCCAGCTCAGGGGCCGTCTCTGGAAACACCATATATTTT,CASSGAVSGNTIYF
few,-,TRBV4-3,TRBJ1-5,TGCGCCAGCAGCTACCATGCCCAGAGCAATCAGCCCCAGCATTTT,CASSYHAQSNQPQHF
-,-,TRBV6-1,TRBJ2-1,TGTGCCAGCAATACACAGACCTACAATGAGCAGTTCTTC,CASNTQTYNEQFF
-,TRBD1,TRBV7-8,TRBJ1-1,TGTGCCAGCAGCTTACCTAGGGGGCTACTGTTTACGATGAACACTGAAGCTTTCTTT,CASSLPRGLLFTMNTEAFF
-,-,TRBV30,TRBJ1-1,TGTGCCTGGAGTGGACAGGCTACCACTGAAGCTTTCTTT,CAWSGQATTEAFF
few,TRBD1,TRBV4-1,TRBJ1-4,TGCGCCAGCAGCGAACACAGGGGAACTAATGAAAAACTGTTTTTT,CASSEHRGTNEKLFF
-,TRBD1,TRBV6-1,TRBJ2-7,TGTGCCAGCAGTGCGACAGGGAGAGCCTACGAGCAGTACTTC,CASSATGRAYEQYF
once,-,TRBV10-1,TRBJ1-5,TGCGCCAGCAGTGATTCGGGGGTCAATCAGCCCCAGCATTTT,CASSDSGVNQPQHF
-,-,TRBV30,TRBJ2-7,TGTGCCTGGAGTCGGGGGAATCACTACGAGCAGTACTTC,CAWSRGNHYEQYF
-,-,TRBV5-8,TRBJ2-6,TGTGCCAGCAGCTTCTTCCAGGGTTTTGGGGCCAACGTCCTGACTTTC,CASSFFQGFGANVLTF
-,-,TRBV6-5,TRBJ2-7,TGTGCCAGCAGTAGACAGGTTACCAGCTCCTACGAGCAGTACTTC,CASSRQVTSSYEQYF
-,-,TRBV7-2,TRBJ1-2,TGTGCCAGCAGCTCAGTCCGGGGGTGGTATGGCTACACCTTC,CASSSVRGWYGYTF
-,-,TRBV7-3,TRBJ2-2,TGTGCCAGCAGCTTAACCAGGACAGACACCGGGGAGCTGTTTTTT,CASSLTRTDTGELFF
-,TRBD2,TRBV7-2,TRBJ2-1,TGTGCCAGCAGCCTTAGCGGGGGGCGTTACAATGAGCAGTTCTTC,CASSLSGGRYNEQFF
-,TRBD2,TRBV29-1,TRBJ2-3,TGCAGCGTTGATGGGTTGAGAGCGGGGGGGCTCGTAGATACGCAGTATTTT,CSVDGLRAGGLVDTQYF
-,TRBD1,TRBV4-1,TRBJ1-1,TGCGCCAGCAGCCACGGGACAGGGGGACGGAACACTGAAGCTTTCTTT,CASSHGTGGRNTEAFF
-,TRBD1,TRBV7-9,TRBJ1-5,TGTGCCAGCAGCCCGACAGGGAGCAATCAGCCCCAGCATTTT,CASSPTGSNQPQHF
-,TRBD1,TRBV6-4,TRBJ2-2,TGTGCCAGCAGAAGACAGGGTCTTGTTGGGGAGCTGTTTTTT,CASRRQGLVGELFF
-,-,TRBV15,TRBJ2-2,TGTGCCACCAGCAGAGGGTTTGGGCGCGGGGAGCTGTTTTTT,CATSRGFGRGELFF